A selection of T cell receptor beta chains follows, all from one sample in a study of cytomegalovirus exposure and HLA in healthy donors. Profiled with immunoSEQ multiplex PCR; TCRdb holds only in-frame clones, not every one. Reported are more than 140,000 clones; the ten largest clones contain 2% to 2.5%. Sequencing was done on a sample of PBMCs. These receptors were obtained from a woman aged 18-29 years in good health and CMV-seronegative. CDR3s include the opening cysteine and the closing phenylalanine or tryptophan. A D gene is named only where the DNA matches it firmly. Expanded clones get a size class; other rows say once, few or many, or leave the size out.

len	abundance	v_gene	j_gene	d_gene	CDR3aa	CDR3nt
16	.	TRBV19	TRBJ2-3	TRBD2	CASSTRLAGAADTQYF	TGTGCCAGTAGTACAAGACTAGCGGGAGCGGCAGATACGCAGTATTTT
14	.	TRBV6-1	TRBJ2-3	.	CASREGAGSDTQYF	TGTGCCAGCAGAGAGGGAGCCGGAAGCGATACGCAGTATTTT
14	.	TRBV4-2	TRBJ2-1	.	CASSQGLEGVEQFF	TGTGCCAGCAGCCAAGGGCTAGAGGGGGTAGAGCAGTTCTTC
15	.	TRBV6-1	TRBJ2-7	TRBD2	CASRGGLAGPYEQYF	TGTGCCAGCAGGGGCGGACTAGCGGGGCCCTACGAGCAGTACTTC
16	.	TRBV9	TRBJ2-1	TRBD2	CASSGLAGVSYNEQFF	TGTGCCAGCAGCGGCCTAGCGGGAGTCTCGTACAATGAGCAGTTCTTC
13	.	TRBV15	TRBJ2-7	TRBD1	CATRGQGNYEQYF	TGTGCCACCAGAGGACAGGGGAACTACGAGCAGTACTTC
15	.	TRBV6-1	TRBJ1-2	.	CASNESAGRGSGYTF	TGTGCCAGCAACGAATCGGCGGGTCGGGGAAGCGGCTACACCTTC
17	.	TRBV29-1	TRBJ2-1	.	CSVEGGSRREHYNEQFF	TGCAGCGTTGAAGGCGGGTCACGCCGGGAGCATTACAATGAGCAGTTCTTC
18	medium-sized	TRBV27	TRBJ1-5	.	CASSLKIFETYSNQPQHF	TGTGCCAGCAGTTTGAAGATTTTTGAAACATATAGCAATCAGCCCCAGCATTTT
16	.	TRBV7-2	TRBJ2-3	TRBD1	CASRGVVQGARDTQYF	TGTGCCAGCAGGGGGGTGGTACAGGGGGCGCGAGATACGCAGTATTTT
19	.	TRBV18	TRBJ1-1	TRBD1	CASSPNEGDRGKPNTEAFF	TGTGCCAGCTCACCCAACGAGGGGGACAGGGGGAAACCGAACACTGAAGCTTTCTTT
15	.	TRBV5-1	TRBJ1-1	TRBD1	CASRWDRVMNTEAFF	TGCGCCAGCAGGTGGGACAGGGTCATGAACACTGAAGCTTTCTTT
14	.	TRBV7-7	TRBJ2-2	TRBD2	CASSLDRGDGELFF	TGTGCTAGCAGCTTAGATCGGGGGGACGGGGAGCTGTTTTTT
18	.	TRBV19	TRBJ1-3	TRBD1	CASSIGTGGVLSGNTIYF	TGTGCCAGTAGTATAGGAACAGGGGGAGTGCTCTCTGGAAACACCATATATTTT
17	.	TRBV5-1	TRBJ2-6	TRBD1	CASSPGQGSSGANVLTF	TGCGCCAGCAGCCCGGGACAGGGGAGCTCTGGGGCCAACGTCCTGACTTTC
16	.	TRBV4-2	TRBJ2-7	.	CASSQDRDWDSYEQYF	TGTGCCAGCAGCCAAGACCGGGACTGGGACTCCTACGAGCAGTACTTC
15	.	TRBV7-9	TRBJ2-5	.	CASSLGVTSRETQYF	TGTGCCAGCAGCTTAGGGGTCACTAGCAGAGAGACCCAGTACTTC
16	.	TRBV15	TRBJ1-4	.	CATSSSQGRGDEKLFF	TGTGCCACCAGCTCCTCCCAGGGAAGGGGTGATGAAAAACTGTTTTTT
16	.	TRBV7-6	TRBJ2-2	TRBD2	CASSLAPGLNTGELFF	TGTGCCAGCAGCTTAGCGCCGGGACTAAACACCGGGGAGCTGTTTTTT
14	.	TRBV2	TRBJ2-7	TRBD2	CASRALTSVGEQYF	TGTGCCAGCAGGGCGCTGACTAGCGTCGGCGAGCAGTACTTC
14	.	TRBV5-4	TRBJ1-2	.	CASSLALAEYGYTF	TGTGCCAGCAGCTTGGCATTGGCAGAATATGGCTACACCTTC
15	.	TRBV5-4	TRBJ1-2	.	CASSLVWQGKMGYTF	TGTGCCAGCAGCTTGGTATGGCAGGGGAAAATGGGCTACACCTTC
14	.	TRBV6-1	TRBJ2-1	TRBD1	CASKDRGGYNEQFF	TGTGCCAGCAAGGACAGGGGTGGGTACAATGAGCAGTTCTTC
15	.	TRBV11-1	TRBJ2-6	.	CASSLLAGGANVLTF	TGTGCCAGCAGCTTATTGGCGGGTGGGGCCAACGTCCTGACTTTC
14	.	TRBV2	TRBJ2-2	.	CASKETENTGELFF	TGTGCCAGCAAAGAAACAGAGAACACCGGGGAGCTGTTTTTT
15	.	TRBV7-2	TRBJ1-3	TRBD1	CASSLDTGAGNTIYF	TGTGCCAGCAGCTTAGACACAGGGGCTGGAAACACCATATATTTT
13	.	TRBV29-1	TRBJ1-1	TRBD1	CSVFRQGATEAFF	TGCAGCGTTTTTCGACAGGGGGCGACTGAAGCTTTCTTT
14	.	TRBV7-3	TRBJ1-1	.	CASSIGQSGTEAFF	TGTGCCAGCAGCATTGGGCAGTCCGGCACTGAAGCTTTCTTT
15	.	TRBV9	TRBJ2-5	.	CASSVGPQFQETQYF	TGTGCCAGCAGCGTAGGGCCCCAGTTCCAAGAGACCCAGTACTTC
14	.	TRBV6-5	TRBJ2-3	.	CASSYPVGADTQYF	TGTGCCAGCAGTTATCCTGTAGGAGCAGATACGCAGTATTTT
16	.	TRBV7-8	TRBJ1-1	.	CASSLFQGRISPEAFF	TGTGCCAGCAGCTTATTTCAGGGGCGGATTTCCCCTGAAGCTTTCTTT
15	.	TRBV9	TRBJ2-1	TRBD2	CASSVATSGSNEQFF	TGTGCCAGCAGCGTAGCCACTAGCGGGTCCAATGAGCAGTTCTTC
16	.	TRBV19	TRBJ2-2	TRBD1	CASTQTGGIGTGELFF	TGTGCCAGTACCCAGACAGGGGGCATTGGCACCGGGGAGCTGTTTTTT
15	.	TRBV11-2	TRBJ2-1	TRBD1	CASSFYRGPYNEQFF	TGTGCCAGCAGCTTTTATAGGGGGCCCTACAATGAGCAGTTCTTC
17	.	TRBV4-1	TRBJ2-1	.	CASSQGRAAGRDNEQFF	TGCGCCAGCAGCCAAGGGAGGGCGGCAGGTAGGGACAATGAGCAGTTCTTC
14	.	TRBV19	TRBJ2-1	.	CASSIQALINEQFF	TGTGCCAGTAGTATTCAGGCCCTAATAAATGAGCAGTTCTTC
13	.	TRBV9	TRBJ1-5	.	CASSVGGSQPQHF	TGTGCCAGCAGCGTAGGAGGGAGTCAGCCCCAGCATTTT
13	.	TRBV5-1	TRBJ2-7	.	CASSLAQVHEQYF	TGCGCCAGCAGCTTGGCCCAGGTCCACGAGCAGTACTTC
14	.	TRBV28	TRBJ2-1	TRBD2	CASSGLAGGNEQFF	TGTGCCAGCAGCGGACTAGCGGGAGGCAATGAGCAGTTCTTC
17	.	TRBV9	TRBJ2-1	TRBD2	CASSVEEREGPYNEQFF	TGTGCCAGCAGCGTAGAGGAACGGGAGGGCCCCTACAATGAGCAGTTCTTC
14	.	TRBV10-2	TRBJ2-1	TRBD2	CASSPGLADNEQFF	TGCGCCAGCAGTCCGGGACTAGCGGACAATGAGCAGTTCTTC
13	.	TRBV6-1	TRBJ1-5	.	CASSLQQGQPQHF	TGTGCCAGCAGTCTCCAACAGGGTCAGCCCCAGCATTTT
14	.	TRBV6-1	TRBJ1-2	TRBD1	CASSEARGRDGYTF	TGTGCCAGCAGTGAGGCCAGGGGGCGCGATGGCTACACCTTC
15	.	TRBV10-2	TRBJ2-7	TRBD1	CASSSPGQGVYEQYF	TGCGCCAGCAGTTCTCCGGGACAGGGGGTGTACGAGCAGTACTTC
15	.	TRBV7-9	TRBJ1-1	.	CASSLKAGVVTEAFF	TGTGCCAGCAGCTTAAAAGCAGGGGTAGTCACTGAAGCTTTCTTT
15	.	TRBV5-3	TRBJ2-3	.	CARSLRQVSTDTQYF	TGTGCCAGAAGCTTGCGACAGGTTAGCACAGATACGCAGTATTTT
16	.	TRBV7-9	TRBJ2-3	TRBD1	CASSTRQGYFTDTQYF	TGTGCCAGCAGCACCAGACAGGGGTACTTCACAGATACGCAGTATTTT